The 14 T cell receptor beta chains reported below all come from one sample, sequenced in a study of healthy donors' naive CD4 and CD8 T cells. Each TCR library used 400 to 600 ng of total RNA and a linear amplification protocol. TCRdb recomputed calls from the reads with MiXCR, one row per CDR3 protein. The profile shows around 200,000 distinct CDR3 sequences, around 70% of them singletons. Source material: naive CD4+ and CD8+ T cells sorted from blood, pooled from several donors. These receptors were obtained from a pool of human donors in good health; the sample pools cells from several healthy donors.

The V and J genes are TRBV19 and TRBJ2-1; D might be TRBD2 (5 bases). V lost 4 bases, J lost 9 bases, and 13 bases lay in between. Looked up from germline, CDR1 is LNHDA and CDR2 is SQIVND (reference sequence). The CDR3 consists of 13 residues. This CDR3 is CASSRGQDIEQFF. The CDR3 DNA follows: TGTGCCAGTAGTAGAGGGCAAGATATTGAGCAGTTCTTC.

This clonotype was recorded once. The chain recombines TRBV24-1 with TRBJ2-7; TRBD2 matches at 12 bases. The J segment lost 6 bases and the V segment lost 2 bases, leaving 7 bases of the junction unmatched. CDR3 length equals 16 residues. CDR1 KGHDR and CDR2 SFDVKD come from the germline V gene. The CDR3 DNA is TGTGCCACCAGTGATTCCCAGACTAGCGGGAGAACCGAGCAGTACTTC. Translating gives CATSDSQTSGRTEQYF.

The chain recombines TRBV5-1 with TRBJ1-2; TRBD1 matches at 7 bases. CDR1 is SGHRS and CDR2 is YFSETQ in the germline V gene. CDR3 size: 13 residues. Trimming removed 4 bases from V and 8 bases from J; junction bases left unmatched: 8. The CDR3 protein is CASSPGQNLGYTF. The CDR3 coding sequence is TGCGCCAGCAGCCCGGGACAGAATCTGGGCTACACCTTC.

The J gene is TRBJ2-7, the V gene TRBV28; D perhaps matches TRBD1 (6 bases). Trimming removed 3 bases from V and 4 bases from J, with 16 bases in between. There are 15 residues in the CDR3. Germline CDR1 is MDHEN and CDR2 is SYDVKM. In nucleotides, the CDR3 is TGTGCCAGCAGTTTCGAAGGGGGTGACAGGTACGAGCAGTACTTC. Translating gives CASSFEGGDRYEQYF.

This clonotype was counted once. The chain employs TRBV30 and TRBJ2-5, with 12 nucleotides matching TRBD2. There are 15 residues in the CDR3. CDR1 is GTSNPN and CDR2 is SVGIG in the germline V gene (reference sequence). The J segment lost 4 bases and the V segment lost 4 bases, leaving 7 bases of the junction unmatched. CDR3 nucleotides: TGTGCCTGGAATGATATGGGACTAGCGGGAGAGACCCAGTACTTC. Translating gives CAWNDMGLAGETQYF.

The chain combines TRBV27 with TRBJ2-7; 11 positions agree with TRBD2. J lost 7 bases, V lost 7 bases, and 9 bases had no gene match. Germline V gives CDR1 MNHEY, CDR2 SMNVEV (reference sequence). CDR3 length: 14 residues. DNA of the CDR3: TGTGCCAGCACCCTTAGCGGGAGGGCGGGTGAGCAGTACTTC. Its translation: CASTLSGRAGEQYF.

The CDR3 spells CASMGEGRIYEQYF. For the CDR3, the DNA is TGTGCCAGCATGGGAGAGGGCCGAATCTACGAGCAGTACTTC. The chain employs TRBV27 and TRBJ2-7; possible D gene TRBD2, 5 bases. The CDR3 contains 14 residues. Germline-derived CDR1 and CDR2 are MNHEY and SMNVEV (reference sequence). Trimming took 7 bases from V and 3 from J, leaving 16 bases between them.

This CDR3 reads CSVEEWGLTDTQYF. The CDR3 region has the DNA TGCAGCGTTGAAGAGTGGGGGTTAACAGATACGCAGTATTTT. V gene TRBV29-1 combines with J gene TRBJ2-3; D tentatively reads TRBD1 or TRBD2 (5 bases each). Deletions cut 0 bases from V and 3 bases from J, with 10 bases between. Germline loops: CDR1 SQVTM, CDR2 ANQGSEA. This CDR3 has 14 amino acids.

The sample holds a few counts of this clonotype. The chain joins TRBV29-1 to TRBJ2-3; 7 bases match TRBD2. Germline CDR1 and CDR2: SQVTM and ANQGSEA. This CDR3 contains 14 residues. The V and J ends lost 8 bases and 2 bases, in that order; junction bases with no gene match: 10. The CDR3 nucleotides are TGCAGCTACCGAGGACTAGTCTTCACAGATACGCAGTATTTT. It codes for CSYRGLVFTDTQYF.

The table lists this clonotype with a few counts. J is TRBJ2-7 and V is TRBV6-5; 8 bases agree with TRBD1. Germline V CDR1 and CDR2: MNHEY, SVGAGI. The CDR3 is made up of 14 amino acids. The trim removed 0 bases at V and 5 bases at J, leaving 3 bases unmatched. CDR3 nucleotides: TGTGCCAGCAGTTACTCGGGACAGGACGACGAGCAGTACTTC. The encoded protein is CASSYSGQDDEQYF.

This chain connects TRBV20-1 to TRBJ2-5, with 7 positions matching TRBD2. Looked up from germline, CDR1 is DFQATT and CDR2 is SNEGSKA (reference sequence). Trimming removed 4 bases from V and 2 bases from J; junction bases left unmatched: 4. CDR3 length: 13 amino acids. Here the CDR3 reads CSATLANQETQYF. The DNA for the CDR3 is TGCAGTGCTACACTAGCGAATCAAGAGACCCAGTACTTC.

This clonotype was recorded a few times. The V call is TRBV12-3 or TRBV12-4, the J call TRBJ1-3; no clear D gene. Trimming took 6 bases from V and 0 from J, leaving 6 bases between them. This CDR3 spans 13 amino acids. The CDR3 region is CASRQSSGNTIYF. CDR3 nucleotides: TGTGCCAGCAGACAGAGCTCTGGAAACACCATATATTTT.

The gene calls are TRBV6-5 and TRBJ1-1, with TRBD1 as a possible D gene (6 bases). Germline CDR1 reads MNHEY; CDR2 reads SVGAGI. The ends were cut back, 6 bases at V and 4 bases at J, with 12 bases in the middle. CDR3 length: 13 amino acids. CDR3 residues: CASSPGGGTEAFF. CDR3 bases: TGTGCCAGCAGCCCCGGGGGCGGCACTGAAGCTTTCTTT.

This clonotype was seen more than once but under ten times. The genes are TRBV29-1 and TRBJ2-5; D possibly corresponds to TRBD1 (6 bases). Germline V lookup: CDR1 SQVTM, CDR2 ANQGSEA. The germline V and J ends were trimmed by 7 bases and 1 base, with 16 bases remaining between them. The CDR3 runs 14 residues. The CDR3 loop reads CSASAGQLQETQYF. The CDR3 DNA reads TGCAGCGCCTCCGCCGGACAGCTCCAAGAGACCCAGTACTTC.